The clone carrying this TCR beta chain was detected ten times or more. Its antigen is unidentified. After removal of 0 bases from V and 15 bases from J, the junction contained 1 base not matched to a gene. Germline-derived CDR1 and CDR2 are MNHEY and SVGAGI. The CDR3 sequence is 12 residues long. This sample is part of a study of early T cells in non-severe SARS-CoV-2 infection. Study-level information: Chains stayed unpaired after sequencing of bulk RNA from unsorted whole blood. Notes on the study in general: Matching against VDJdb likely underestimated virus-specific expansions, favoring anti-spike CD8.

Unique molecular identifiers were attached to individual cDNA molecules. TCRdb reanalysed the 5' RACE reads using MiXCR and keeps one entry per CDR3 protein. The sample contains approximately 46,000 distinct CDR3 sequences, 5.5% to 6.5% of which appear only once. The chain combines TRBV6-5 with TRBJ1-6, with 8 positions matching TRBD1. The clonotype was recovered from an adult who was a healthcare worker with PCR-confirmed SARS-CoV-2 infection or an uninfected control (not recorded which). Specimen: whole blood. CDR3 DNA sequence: TGTGCCAGCAGTTACTCAGGGACAGGCCTCCACTTT. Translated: CASSYSGTGLHF.